Listed here is a single T cell receptor (beta chain). Antigen unknown. The data were obtained in a study of T cell clusters in autoimmune cytopenias. TRB amplification used approximately 0.25 ug of peripheral blood genomic DNA. Germline loops: CDR1 SGHNT, CDR2 YYREEE (reference sequence). This CDR3 is built from 13 residues. The study's findings and limits: The cluster-lack signature was not seen for secondary cytopenia versus chronic lymphocytic leukemia.

TRB was amplified by touch-down multiplex PCR, primer pools A and B combined. Reprocessing the multiplex PCR reads, TCRdb reports a single entry for every CDR3 protein and omits DNA. The sample table sets out roughly 7,000 distinct CDR3 sequences. This sample also appeared in a second study, on T cell repertoires in aging, cancer and after chemotherapy. According to that study: Six age groups, ranging from 30 or younger to 70 or older, included the donors. Over several months to years, re-sampled healthy donor repertoires clearly shared clones.

This TCR was recovered from a human donor in good health. Sequenced input: peripheral blood. The chain combines TRBV5-4 with TRBJ2-7. The CDR3 loop reads CASSLDPLYEQYF.